The 15 T cell receptor beta chains reported below all come from one sample, sequenced in a study of T cell responses to AZD1222 COVID-19 vaccine. Sequencing was performed with immunoSEQ multiplex PCR; in TCRdb, only in-frame clones are kept and a portion is missing. The sample shows approximately 150,000 clones, about nine tenths of them seen only once. Sequences were derived from peripheral blood, sampled 28 days after the second AZD1222 dose. The receptors here all came from an adult who received the AZD1222 COVID-19 vaccine.

V is TRBV6-5 and J is TRBJ2-7, with TRBD1 matching 8 bases. Trimming took 8 bases from V and 4 from J; bases not matched to a gene: 7. The CDR3 consists of 13 residues. Germline V gene sequence: CDR1 MNHEY, CDR2 SVGAGI. The CDR3 nucleotides read TGTGCCAGCCTGCGTCAGGGGGCATACGAGCAGTACTTC. Translation gives CASLRQGAYEQYF.

CDR3 bases: TGTGCCAGCAGCCGCGGACTAGCGGGAGGGTACGAGCAGTACTTC. Its protein is CASSRGLAGGYEQYF. The chain recombines TRBV3-1 (or the pseudogene TRBV3-2) with TRBJ2-7, with TRBD2 matching over 15 bases. CDR1 is LGHDT, CDR2 YNNKEL, per germline (reference sequence). The junction had 2 bases not matched to a gene; V was cut back by 4 bases and J by 4 bases. The length of the CDR3 is 15 residues.

This sequence joins TRBV19 and TRBJ1-4, with D uncertain. Germline CDR1 LNHDA, CDR2 SQIVND (reference sequence). V was cut by 5 bases and J by 3 bases, with 13 bases left in between. This CDR3 region has 15 residues. CDR3 sequence reads: CASSGRGSANEKLFF. The CDR3, as DNA: TGTGCCAGTAGTGGCAGAGGGTCGGCTAATGAAAAACTGTTTTTT.

The chain carries TRBV3-1 (or the pseudogene TRBV3-2) and TRBJ2-2; 9 bases are shared with TRBD2. The CDR3 runs to 15 residues. The J segment lost 3 bases and the V segment lost 4 bases, leaving 3 bases of the junction unmatched. Germline values: CDR1 LGHDT, CDR2 YNNKEL (reference sequence). Here the CDR3 reads CASSLWTSDTGELFF. As DNA, the CDR3 is TGTGCCAGCAGCCTCTGGACTAGCGACACCGGGGAGCTGTTTTTT.

The chain has TRBV25-1 and TRBJ1-4; a weak D match, TRBD1 (5 bases). The germline V gene encodes CDR1 MGHDK and CDR2 SYGVNS. V lost 2 bases and J 5 bases, leaving 12 bases between the germline ends. There are 15 residues in the CDR3. As DNA, the CDR3 is TGTGCCAGCAGTGAAAGGGGCAGGATGAATGAAAAACTGTTTTTT. This sequence encodes CASSERGRMNEKLFF.

The genes are TRBV27 and TRBJ2-7; unclear D gene. Trimming took off 5 bases at V and 12 bases at J, with 20 bases between the two ends. The CDR3 has 13 residues. Per the germline V gene, CDR1 is MNHEY and CDR2 is SMNVEV (reference sequence). CDR3 DNA: TGTGCCAGCAGTCCCCTTCGGACGGGTAAATTGTACTTC. It specifies CASSPLRTGKLYF.

Notes on this clone: Germline and junction disagree at one end, which may indicate a read error. The chain has TRBV5-5 and TRBJ1-2, with D possibly being TRBD1 (5 bases). The germline gives CDR1 SGHKS, CDR2 YYEKEE (reference sequence). The length of the CDR3 is 16 residues. This CDR3 reads CASSFPPPGQYYSYTF. The CDR3 DNA is TGTGCCAGCAGCTTCCCCCCACCAGGGCAGTACTATAGCTACACCTTC.

V is TRBV15 and J is TRBJ1-4; D call uncertain. The CDR3 loop spans 13 amino acids. From germline, CDR1 is LNHNV and CDR2 YYDKDF (reference sequence). V lost 1 base and J 8 bases, leaving 8 bases between the germline ends. The CDR3 nucleotides read TGTGCCACCAGCAGAGCCCGAGGCGAAAAACTGTTTTTT. Translation gives CATSRARGEKLFF.

The chain combines TRBV6-5 with TRBJ1-2, with D uncertain. CDR1 MNHEY and CDR2 SVGAGI come from the germline V gene. Trimming removed 0 bases at V and 3 bases at J, with 11 bases between. There are 15 residues in the CDR3. CDR3 sequence reads: CASSYSTPGYYGYTF. CDR3 nucleotide sequence: TGTGCCAGCAGTTACTCGACCCCAGGCTACTATGGCTACACCTTC.

The chain couples TRBV5-1 to TRBJ1-5; the D gene is possibly TRBD1 (5 bases). The CDR3 is 15 amino acids. Germline CDR1 is SGHRS and CDR2 is YFSETQ. Trimming took 0 bases from V and 3 from J, leaving 10 bases between them. CDR3 bases: TGCGCCAGCAGCTTGGGGGACGGAGACAATCAGCCCCAGCATTTT. It specifies CASSLGDGDNQPQHF.

This chain uses TRBV15 with TRBJ2-5, with 10 positions matching TRBD2. The CDR3 length is 16 residues. The V segment lost 1 base and the J segment 4 bases; nucleotides outside the gene matches: 6. Germline CDR1 and CDR2: LNHNV and YYDKDF (reference sequence). CDR3 protein: CATSRGLAGGGETQYF. Here the CDR3 DNA reads TGTGCCACCAGCAGAGGTTTAGCGGGGGGTGGAGAGACCCAGTACTTC.

The rearrangement joins TRBV9 to TRBJ2-7; TRBD2 agrees at 7 bases. The junction had 8 bases not matched to a gene; V was cut back by 2 bases and J by 3 bases. Germline CDR1 is SGDLS and CDR2 is YYNGEE. This CDR3 has 15 amino acids. Here the CDR3 reads CASSVGGGVDYEQYF. CDR3 in DNA: TGTGCCAGCAGCGTTGGGGGAGGGGTCGACTACGAGCAGTACTTC.

This clone was seen only once. This chain uses TRBV10-1 with TRBJ2-1; D not certain. This CDR3 is built from 13 residues. CDR1 is WNHNN and CDR2 is SYGVQD in the germline V gene (reference sequence). V lost 4 bases and J 7 bases, leaving 11 bases between the germline ends. The CDR3 reads CASSANDRNEQFF. CDR3 in DNA: TGCGCCAGCAGTGCGAACGACCGAAATGAGCAGTTCTTC.

This clone was counted a single time. This sequence joins TRBV7-2 and TRBJ1-5; the match to TRBD1 covers 7 bases. The CDR3 spans 15 residues. The germline V gene encodes CDR1 SGHTA and CDR2 FQGNSA. V shed 5 bases, J shed 11 bases, and the junction held 15 bases outside the gene matches. Written as DNA, the CDR3 is TGTGCCAGCAGCCGCACCCCCCAGACAGGGTGGGCCCAGCATTTT. It encodes CASSRTPQTGWAQHF.

The chain links TRBV5-4 to TRBJ2-3, with a tentative D call TRBD2 (5 bases). Between the trimmed V and J ends, which lost 3 bases and 10 bases, there was a span of 12 bases. This CDR3 spans 12 amino acids. Germline CDR1 is SGHNT and CDR2 is YYREEE (reference sequence). CDR3 nucleotides: TGTGCCAGCAGCTCCGCCCGGGGTCCGCAGTATTTT. This codes for CASSSARGPQYF.